This is a list of T cell receptor beta chains from one sample in a study of identical twins. TCRdb reprocessed the 5' RACE reads via MiXCR and lists one record per CDR3 protein. This table holds approximately 280,000 distinct CDR3 sequences, 6.5% to 9.5% found once. A further study also used this sample, focusing on yellow fever vaccine responses in identical twins.

The sequencing sample was made of memory (CD45RO+) T cells sorted from blood. These receptor sequences come from a woman under 30 in good health. Both conserved end residues are part of each CDR3. A D gene is named only where the DNA matches it firmly. Clone size is shown for a subset of rows, as once, few, many or a class of expanded clone.

d_gene	v_gene	abundance	j_gene	CDR3nt	CDR3aa
.	TRBV5-1	.	TRBJ2-3	TGCGCCAGCAGCTCTAGGGACGCACAAGTCCCTAGCACAGATACGCAGTATTTT	CASSSRDAQVPSTDTQYF
TRBD2	TRBV7-6	few	TRBJ2-3	TGTGCCAGCAGCTCCCGAAGGGGGACTAGCGGGGGGGCCGGAGATACGCAGTATTTT	CASSSRRGTSGGAGDTQYF
.	TRBV19	.	TRBJ2-4	TGTGCCAGCTCAGGGAAAAACATTCAGTACTTC	CASSGKNIQYF
TRBD2	TRBV6-2/TRBV6-3	.	TRBJ2-3	TGTGCCAGCAGTAAGATAGCGGGGACCGGCACAGATACGCAGTATTTT	CASSKIAGTGTDTQYF
.	TRBV6-1	few	TRBJ2-3	TGTGCCAGCAAAACCCGCCCGGGACATCCCACAGATACGCAGTATTTT	CASKTRPGHPTDTQYF
TRBD2	TRBV12-3/TRBV12-4	many	TRBJ2-2	TGTGCCAGCAGTTCACTAGCGGACACCGGGGAGCTGTTTTTT	CASSSLADTGELFF
TRBD2	TRBV20-1	.	TRBJ2-5	TGCAGTGCTATCCTAGCGGGAAGCCAAGAGACCCAGTACTTC	CSAILAGSQETQYF
.	TRBV9	many	TRBJ2-1	TGTGCCAGCAGCGTAGCTTCCTATGAGCAGTTCTTC	CASSVASYEQFF
TRBD1	TRBV6-1	.	TRBJ2-2	TGTGCCAGCAATGCCGGGACAGCGAACACCGGGGAGCTGTTTTTT	CASNAGTANTGELFF
.	TRBV6-5	few	TRBJ1-4	TGTGCCAGCAGTCACGGGACCATCCCTGAAAAACTGTTTTTT	CASSHGTIPEKLFF
.	TRBV5-6	many	TRBJ2-1	TGCGCCAGCAGCTTGTCCAATGAGCAGTTCTTC	CASSLSNEQFF
TRBD2	TRBV20-1	many	TRBJ2-2	TGCAGTGCTAAAACTAGCGGGAGTACCGGGGAGCTGTTTTTT	CSAKTSGSTGELFF
TRBD2	TRBV7-9	few	TRBJ2-2	TGTGCCAGCAGCTTAGTCCGGACTAGCGGCATGACCGGGGAGCTGTTTTTT	CASSLVRTSGMTGELFF
TRBD1	TRBV6-5	.	TRBJ2-1	TGTGCCAGCAGTTACTACCGACAGGGTAGTTACTACAATGAGCAGTTCTTC	CASSYYRQGSYYNEQFF
TRBD2	TRBV2	many	TRBJ2-1	TGTGCCAGCAGTCCTAGCGGTAGTGAGCAGTTCTTC	CASSPSGSEQFF
TRBD2	TRBV20-1	.	TRBJ2-3	TGCAGTGCCACCGAACTAGCGGGGGCCGCGACAGATACGCAGTATTTT	CSATELAGAATDTQYF
.	TRBV7-9	many	TRBJ2-3	TGTGCCAGCAGCCTCGGACTGGCAAGTAGCACAGATACGCAGTATTTT	CASSLGLASSTDTQYF
.	TRBV5-4	.	TRBJ1-1	TGTGCCGCCAGCCGGACCCAGGGGATAGCTTTCTTT	CAASRTQGIAFF
.	TRBV3-1	many	TRBJ1-5	TGTGCCAGCGGGTCCGGCGGGAATCAGCCCCAGCATTTT	CASGSGGNQPQHF
.	TRBV6-1	few	TRBJ1-6	TGTGCCGCGTCCCGGGACCAGGGCTTGATGAATTCACCCCTCCACTTT	CAASRDQGLMNSPLHF
TRBD1	TRBV20-1	many	TRBJ1-2	TGCAGTGCTACGTCCGGGACAGGCTATGGCTACACCTTC	CSATSGTGYGYTF
TRBD2	TRBV4-1	many	TRBJ2-1	TGCGCCAGCAGCCAGACGGGACTAGTGGCTGATGAGCAGTTCTTC	CASSQTGLVADEQFF
.	TRBV12-3/TRBV12-4	many	TRBJ1-5	TGTGCCAGCAGTCCCGGACAACTTAGCAATCAGCCCCAGCATTTT	CASSPGQLSNQPQHF
TRBD1	TRBV4-2	many	TRBJ1-3	TGTGCCAGCAGCCAAGACGGGACAGGGGGGAACACCATATATTTT	CASSQDGTGGNTIYF
TRBD1	TRBV7-7	few	TRBJ2-5	TGTGCCAGCAGCCGACGGCGCCCGACAGGGGAAGAGACCCAGTACTTC	CASSRRRPTGEETQYF
.	TRBV29-1	many	TRBJ2-1	TGCAGCGTTGTGGCAGCGCCTGAGCAGTTCTTC	CSVVAAPEQFF
.	TRBV15	many	TRBJ2-1	TGTGCCACCAGCAGAGAAGTAACTGGAAACAATGAGCAGTTCTTC	CATSREVTGNNEQFF
.	TRBV21-1	few	TRBJ2-1	TGTGCCAGCAGCAATACCGCCCCGAGGCCTGGGCAGTTCTTC	CASSNTAPRPGQFF
.	TRBV4-1	many	TRBJ2-2	TGCGCCAGCAGATTCCGGGGCGCGGACACCGGGGAGCTGTTTTTT	CASRFRGADTGELFF
.	TRBV12-3/TRBV12-4	many	TRBJ1-6	TGTGCCAGCAGCTTTTATTCTTCCAGCTCCTATAATTCACCCCTCCACTTT	CASSFYSSSSYNSPLHF
TRBD2	TRBV2	.	TRBJ2-7	TGTGCCAGCATAAAAGGACTAGCGGGAGTCCAGAGAGTGAGTGAGCAGTACTTC	CASIKGLAGVQRVSEQYF
.	TRBV4-1	few	TRBJ2-3	TGCGCCAGCAGCCAAGATTGGCCAGATACGCAGTATTTT	CASSQDWPDTQYF